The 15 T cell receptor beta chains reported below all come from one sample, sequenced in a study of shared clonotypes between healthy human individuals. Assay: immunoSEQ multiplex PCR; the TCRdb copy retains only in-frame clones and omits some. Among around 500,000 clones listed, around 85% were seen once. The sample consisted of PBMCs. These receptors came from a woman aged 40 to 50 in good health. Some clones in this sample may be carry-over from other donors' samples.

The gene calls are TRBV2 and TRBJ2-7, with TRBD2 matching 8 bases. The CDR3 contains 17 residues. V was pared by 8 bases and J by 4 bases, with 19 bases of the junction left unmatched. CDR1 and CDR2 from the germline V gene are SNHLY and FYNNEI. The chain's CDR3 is CASQVSREVPYHYEQYF. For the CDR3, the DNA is TGTGCCAGCCAGGTGTCGCGGGAGGTCCCCTACCATTACGAGCAGTACTTC.

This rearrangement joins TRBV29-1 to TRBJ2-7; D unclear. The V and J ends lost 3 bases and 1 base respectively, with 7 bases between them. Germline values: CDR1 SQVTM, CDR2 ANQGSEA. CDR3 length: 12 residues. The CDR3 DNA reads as TGCAGCGTTGATATGGGATCCTACGAGCAGTACTTC. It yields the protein CSVDMGSYEQYF.

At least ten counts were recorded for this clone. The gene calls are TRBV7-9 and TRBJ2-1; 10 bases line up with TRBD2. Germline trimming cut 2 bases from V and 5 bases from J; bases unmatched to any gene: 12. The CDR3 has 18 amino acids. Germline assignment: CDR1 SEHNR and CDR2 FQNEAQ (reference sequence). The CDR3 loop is CASSLKASGRFIDNEQFF. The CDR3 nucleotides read TGTGCCAGCAGCTTAAAGGCTAGCGGGAGATTTATCGACAATGAGCAGTTCTTC.

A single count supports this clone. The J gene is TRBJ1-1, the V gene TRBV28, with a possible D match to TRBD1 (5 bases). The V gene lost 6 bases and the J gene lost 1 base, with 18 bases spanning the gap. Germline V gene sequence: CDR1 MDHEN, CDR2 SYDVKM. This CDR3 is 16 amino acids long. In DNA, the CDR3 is TGTGCCAGCAGGTCTACGGGGCAGGCAGCGAACACTGAAGCTTTCTTT. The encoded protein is CASRSTGQAANTEAFF.

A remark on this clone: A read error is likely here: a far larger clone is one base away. This chain's CDR3 is CASSYSRGSIMNTEALF. For the CDR3, the DNA is TGTGCCAGCAGTTATAGTAGGGGATCGATTATGAACACTGAAGCTCTCTTT. V and J are TRBV27 and TRBJ1-1; D is perhaps TRBD1 (5 bases). The CDR3 runs to 17 residues. CDR1 MNHEY and CDR2 SMNVEV come from the germline V gene (reference sequence).

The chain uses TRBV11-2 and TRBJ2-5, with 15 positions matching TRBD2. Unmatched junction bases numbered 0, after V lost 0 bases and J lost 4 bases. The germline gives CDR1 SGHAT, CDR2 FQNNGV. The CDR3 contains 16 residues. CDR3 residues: CASSLEGLAGGETQYF. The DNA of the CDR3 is TGTGCCAGCAGCTTAGAGGGACTAGCGGGAGGAGAGACCCAGTACTTC.

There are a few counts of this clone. CDR3 region: CASSVGSLAGTQETQYF. The CDR3 bases are TGTGCCAGCAGCGTAGGTTCACTAGCGGGGACCCAAGAGACCCAGTACTTC. The chain has TRBV9 and TRBJ2-5, with TRBD2 matching over 10 bases. J lost 1 base, V lost 0 bases, and 6 bases had no gene match. Germline V gene data show CDR1 as SGDLS and CDR2 as YYNGEE. The CDR3 is made up of 17 amino acids.

CDR3 loop: CASSLRAQLGGTEAFF. CDR3 bases: TGTGCCAGCAGCTTAAGGGCCCAACTCGGCGGCACTGAAGCTTTCTTT. V usage is TRBV11-2 and J usage is TRBJ1-1; D not certain. The CDR3 runs to 16 residues. Trimming pared 2 bases from V and 4 bases from J, leaving 17 bases between. In germline, CDR1 is SGHAT, CDR2 FQNNGV.

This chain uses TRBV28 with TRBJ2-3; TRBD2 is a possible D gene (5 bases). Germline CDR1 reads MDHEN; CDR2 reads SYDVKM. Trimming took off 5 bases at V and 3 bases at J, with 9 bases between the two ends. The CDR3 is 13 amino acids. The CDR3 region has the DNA TGTGCCAGCAGTACCCCGGGGACAGATACGCAGTATTTT. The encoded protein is CASSTPGTDTQYF. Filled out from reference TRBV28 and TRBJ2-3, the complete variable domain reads DVKVTQSSRYLVKRTGEKVFLECVQDMDHENMFWYRQDPGLGLRLIYFSYDVKMKEKGDIPEGYSVSREKKERFSLILESASTNQTSMYLCASSTPGTDTQYFGPGTRLTVL.

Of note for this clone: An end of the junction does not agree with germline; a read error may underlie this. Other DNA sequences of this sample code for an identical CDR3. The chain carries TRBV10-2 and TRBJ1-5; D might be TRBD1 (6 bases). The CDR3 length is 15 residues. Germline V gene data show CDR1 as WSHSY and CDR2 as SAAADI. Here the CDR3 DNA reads TGCGCCAGCAGTGAGGACAGGACCCGTAATCAGCTCCAGCATTTT. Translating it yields CASSEDRTRNQLQHF.

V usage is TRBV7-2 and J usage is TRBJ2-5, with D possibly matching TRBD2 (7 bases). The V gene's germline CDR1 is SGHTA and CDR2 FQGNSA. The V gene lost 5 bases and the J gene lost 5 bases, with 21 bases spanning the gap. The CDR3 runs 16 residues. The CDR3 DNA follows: TGTGCCAGCAGCCCCCGGGGGGCGGGGGCTGGGGAGACCCAGTACTTC. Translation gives CASSPRGAGAGETQYF.

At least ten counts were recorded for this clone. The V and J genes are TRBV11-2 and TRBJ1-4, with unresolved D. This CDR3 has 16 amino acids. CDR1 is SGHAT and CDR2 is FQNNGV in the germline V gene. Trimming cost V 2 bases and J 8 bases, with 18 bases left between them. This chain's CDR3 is CASSLPPGRADEKLFF. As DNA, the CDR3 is TGTGCCAGCAGCTTACCCCCGGGCCGGGCCGACGAAAAACTGTTTTTT.

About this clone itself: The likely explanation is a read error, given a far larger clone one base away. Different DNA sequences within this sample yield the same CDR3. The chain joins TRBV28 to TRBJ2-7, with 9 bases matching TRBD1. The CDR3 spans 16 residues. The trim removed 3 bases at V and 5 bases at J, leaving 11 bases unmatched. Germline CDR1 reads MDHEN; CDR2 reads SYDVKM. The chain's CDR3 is CASSFVAGQGLNEQYF. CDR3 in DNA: TGTGCCAGCAGTTTTGTTGCCGGACAGGGGTTAAACGAGCAGTACTTC.

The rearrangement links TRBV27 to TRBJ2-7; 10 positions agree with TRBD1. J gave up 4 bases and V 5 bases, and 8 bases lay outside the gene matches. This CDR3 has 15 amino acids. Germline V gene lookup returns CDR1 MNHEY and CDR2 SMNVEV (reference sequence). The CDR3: CASSRSRDRGYEQYF. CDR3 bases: TGTGCCAGCAGTAGAAGCCGGGACAGGGGTTACGAGCAGTACTTC.

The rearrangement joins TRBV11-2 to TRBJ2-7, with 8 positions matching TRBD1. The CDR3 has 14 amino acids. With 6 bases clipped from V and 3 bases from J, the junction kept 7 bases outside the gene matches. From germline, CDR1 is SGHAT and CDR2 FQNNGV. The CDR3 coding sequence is TGTGCCAGCAGGACCGGGACAGGCTTCTACGAGCAGTACTTC. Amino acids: CASRTGTGFYEQYF.